The clone carrying this T cell receptor (beta chain) was observed a few times. This record comes from a study of blood T cells in healthy people across ages. Together with a sample-barcoded 5' primer, a J-beta primer mix was included in a second PCR lasting about 6 to 11 cycles. TCRdb ran MiXCR on the 5' RACE reads and lists one entry per CDR3 protein. The profile shows roughly 800,000 distinct CDR3 sequences, about three fifths of them singletons. Input material: blood. The receptor was derived from a man younger than 40 in good health.

CDR3 bases: TGTGCCAGCAGCTTGGAGCGGGGGCTCCAAGAGACCCAGTACTTC. The encoded protein is CASSLERGLQETQYF. The chain has TRBV11-1 and TRBJ2-5, with 8 nucleotides matching TRBD2. Looked up from germline, CDR1 is SGHAT and CDR2 is FQDESV (reference sequence). The CDR3 sequence is 15 residues long. V lost 3 bases, J lost 1 base, and 4 bases stayed unmatched.